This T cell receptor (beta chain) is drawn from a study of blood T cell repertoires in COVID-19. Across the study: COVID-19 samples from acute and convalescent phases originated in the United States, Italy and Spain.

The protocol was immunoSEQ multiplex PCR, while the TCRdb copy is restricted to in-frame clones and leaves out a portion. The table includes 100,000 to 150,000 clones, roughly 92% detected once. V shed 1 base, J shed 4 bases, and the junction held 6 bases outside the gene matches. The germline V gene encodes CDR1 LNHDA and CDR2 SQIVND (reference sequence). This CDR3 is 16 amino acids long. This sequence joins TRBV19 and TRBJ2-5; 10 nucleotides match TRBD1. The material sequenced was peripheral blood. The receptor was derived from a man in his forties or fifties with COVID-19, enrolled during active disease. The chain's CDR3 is CASSIASGTGVETQYF. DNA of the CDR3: TGTGCCAGTAGTATAGCCTCCGGGACAGGGGTAGAGACCCAGTACTTC. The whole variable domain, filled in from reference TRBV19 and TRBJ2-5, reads DGGITQSPKYLFRKEGQNVTLSCEQNLNHDAMYWYRQDPGQGLRLIYYSQIVNDFQKGDIAEGYSVSREKKESFPLTVTSAQKNPTAFYLCASSIASGTGVETQYFGPGTRLLVL.